A single sample gave rise to the 9 T cell receptor beta chains below, sequenced in a study of T cell responses to AZD1222 COVID-19 vaccine. Some clones are missing from TCRdb's copy, which holds only in-frame ones; the method was immunoSEQ multiplex PCR. The sample lists roughly 160,000 clones, 92% occurring once. The sample was peripheral blood, taken on day 0 of MenACWY control vaccination. These receptors all stem from an adult in good health.

The chain has TRBV2 and TRBJ1-2; maybe TRBD1 (5 bases). The V and J ends lost 0 bases and 5 bases respectively, with 16 bases between them. The V gene's germline CDR1 is SNHLY and CDR2 FYNNEI. This CDR3 has 16 residues. The CDR3, as DNA: TGTGCCAGCAGTGAAGCGGGAAGGGGATACGGTTATGGCTACACCTTC. Its protein is CASSEAGRGYGYGYTF.

CDR3 bases: TGTGCCAGCAGCCAACTCCCGGTGAGCGAGCAGTACTTC. Protein sequence: CASSQLPVSEQYF. The chain recombines TRBV3-1 (or the pseudogene TRBV3-2) with TRBJ2-7; D is undetermined. Germline assignment: CDR1 LGHDT and CDR2 YNNKEL (reference sequence). The CDR3 has 13 amino acids. V dropped 2 bases and J dropped 6 bases, with 11 bases sitting between them.

The CDR3 DNA sequence: TGTGCCAGCAGCCAAGGACTAGCGGGAGTGGAGACCCAGTACTTC. Residues: CASSQGLAGVETQYF. The chain uses TRBV3-1 (or the pseudogene TRBV3-2) and TRBJ2-5, with 12 nucleotides matching TRBD2. Trimming removed 1 base from V and 5 bases from J; junction bases left unmatched: 2. The CDR3 is made up of 15 amino acids. From germline, CDR1 is LGHDT and CDR2 YNNKEL (reference sequence).

The chain recombines TRBV29-1 with TRBJ1-1, with 8 bases fitting TRBD1. Looked up from germline, CDR1 is SQVTM and CDR2 is ANQGSEA. J was trimmed by 10 bases and V by 5 bases; bases with no gene match: 3. The CDR3 has 10 amino acids. DNA of the CDR3: TGCAGCGTTTCGACAGGGGCAGCTTTCTTT. This encodes CSVSTGAAFF. The whole variable domain, remainder taken from reference TRBV29-1 and TRBJ1-1, is SAVISQKPSRDICQRGTSLTIQCQVDSQVTMMFWYRQQPGQSLTLIATANQGSEATYESGFVIDKFPISRPNLTFSTLTVSNMSPEDSSIYLCSVSTGAAFFGQGTRLTVV.

The rearrangement links TRBV7-2 to TRBJ1-1, with 8 positions matching TRBD1. The CDR3 is 13 residues long. CDR1 and CDR2 from the germline V gene are SGHTA and FQGNSA. V was clipped by 3 bases and J by 7 bases; unmatched bases: 4. The CDR3 loop is CASSLAGGHEAFF. CDR3 coding DNA: TGTGCCAGCAGCTTGGCAGGGGGCCATGAAGCTTTCTTT.

The V call is TRBV3-1 (or the pseudogene TRBV3-2), the J call TRBJ2-1, with TRBD2 matching 13 bases. This CDR3 has 14 amino acids. From germline, CDR1 is LGHDT and CDR2 YNNKEL (reference sequence). J lost 10 bases, V lost 4 bases, and 4 bases had no gene match. The CDR3 region has the DNA TGTGCCAGCAGCCCTAGGACTAGCGGGAGAGAGCAGTTCTTC. It translates to CASSPRTSGREQFF.

The V and J genes are TRBV24-1 and TRBJ1-5; TRBD1 agrees at 8 bases. Germline lookup yields CDR1 KGHDR and CDR2 SFDVKD. The CDR3 loop spans 15 amino acids. J was trimmed by 5 bases and V by 3 bases; bases with no gene match: 5. In nucleotides, the CDR3 is TGTGCCACCAGTGATCCGACAGGGGCGGATCAGCCCCAGCATTTT. Amino acid sequence: CATSDPTGADQPQHF.

This rearrangement joins TRBV10-2 to TRBJ2-2; the D gene is possibly TRBD1 (5 bases). This CDR3 has 13 residues. The V and J ends lost 7 bases and 1 base respectively, with 7 bases between them. From germline, CDR1 is WSHSY and CDR2 SAAADI. The CDR3 sequence: CASTTGNTGELFF. CDR3 nucleotides: TGCGCCAGCACTACAGGGAACACCGGGGAGCTGTTTTTT.

The chain carries TRBV11-3 and TRBJ1-1; unclear D gene. Germline V lookup: CDR1 SGHNT, CDR2 YENEEA. Trimming took 0 bases from V and 0 from J, leaving 8 bases between them. CDR3 length equals 15 residues. CDR3 nucleotide sequence: TGTGCCAGCAGCTTAGATCCACAGCTGAACACTGAAGCTTTCTTT. As protein: CASSLDPQLNTEAFF.